The sequence of this T cell receptor beta chain was determined in a study of T cells expressing NK-cell markers. Study-wide context: Obtained from sorted CD3+CD56+NKG2C+, CD3+CD56+NKG2C- and CD3+CD56-NKG2C+ T cells were the TCR beta repertoires. Eight donors were sequenced, seven testing HCMV-seropositive and one testing seronegative.

Reprocessing the 5' RACE reads, TCRdb reports a single entry for every CDR3 protein and omits DNA. The sample holds about 160,000 distinct CDR3 sequences. Overall study results and limits: The same clonotypes also predominated in the CD3+CD56-NKG2C+ fraction of a few donors. NKG2C+ dominant clonotypes from several donors made up roughly 1.0-8% of CD8+ T cells.

For this clonotype: The target antigen is unknown.

The germline V gene encodes CDR1 ENHRY and CDR2 SYGVKD. The CDR3 length is 15 residues. The specimen sequenced was blood T cells: a sorted CD56 or NKG2C T cell subset, CD4+ or CD8+ T cells, or bulk PBMC T cells (not recorded which). The receptor was derived from a woman aged 18 to 69 in good health. The rearrangement uses TRBV10-3 and TRBJ1-2; TCRdb designates TRBD1, a call that cannot be tested without DNA. The CDR3 spells CAISEPGIQGGGYTF.